The T cell receptor (beta chain) described here comes from a study of control samples from healthy donors and cancer patients (dated by TCRdb to the early 2020s). The library was generated by the immunoSEQ multiplex PCR assay. Held by TCRdb, this immuneACCESS table contains in-frame sequences only and omits some clones. Under half of the omission traces to an unresolved V gene where checked; the cause of the rest is unknown. The sample table contains some 150,000 clones; only one count was recorded for about nine tenths of them. Less than 5% of the sample rests with the top ten. Remarks on this clone: Its antigen is currently not known. The record has no base qualities; no much larger clone is one base away.

This TCR was sampled from a man younger than 40 in good health. The sequenced sample consisted of blood.

Here the CDR3 is given as CATSVHSGGGRGEQFF. Here is the DNA: TGTGCCACCAGTGTCCACTCGGGGGGCGGTCGGGGTGAGCAGTTCTTC. The sequence joins TRBV24-1 to TRBJ2-1, with TRBD2 perhaps the D gene, on 7 matching bases. From its cysteine to its phenylalanine, the CDR3 spans 16 amino acids. The entry retains the CDR3 DNA only, 48 bases that are in frame from base 1. V is clipped by 5 bases and J by 9 bases, and the sequence between their germline boundaries is 22 bases long. As encoded in the germline V gene, CDR1 is KGHDR while CDR2 is SFDVKD.